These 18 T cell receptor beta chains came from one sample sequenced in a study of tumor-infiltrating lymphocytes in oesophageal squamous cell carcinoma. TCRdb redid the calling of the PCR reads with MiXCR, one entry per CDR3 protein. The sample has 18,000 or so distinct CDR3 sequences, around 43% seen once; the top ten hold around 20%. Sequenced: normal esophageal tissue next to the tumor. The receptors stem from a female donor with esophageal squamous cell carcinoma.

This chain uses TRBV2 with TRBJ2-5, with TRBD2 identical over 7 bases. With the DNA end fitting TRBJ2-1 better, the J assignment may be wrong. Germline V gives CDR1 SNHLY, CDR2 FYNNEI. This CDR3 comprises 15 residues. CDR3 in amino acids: CASSPLALSYNEQFF. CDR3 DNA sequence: TGTGCCAGCAGTCCACTAGCGCTATCCTACAATGAGCAGTTCTTC.

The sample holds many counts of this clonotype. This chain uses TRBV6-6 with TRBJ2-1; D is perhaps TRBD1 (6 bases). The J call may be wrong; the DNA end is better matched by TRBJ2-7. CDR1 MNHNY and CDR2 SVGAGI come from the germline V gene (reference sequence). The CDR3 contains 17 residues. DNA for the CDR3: TGTGCCAGCAGTTACTCGAACAGGGTCGGCTCCTACAATGAGCAGTACTTC. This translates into CASSYSNRVGSYNEQYF.

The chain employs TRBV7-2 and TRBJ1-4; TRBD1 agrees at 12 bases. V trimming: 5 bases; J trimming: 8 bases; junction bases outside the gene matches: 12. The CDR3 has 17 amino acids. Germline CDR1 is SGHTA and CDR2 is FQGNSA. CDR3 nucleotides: TGTGCCAGCAGCCCCCGGGACAGGGGGCGAGTCGGGGAAAAACTGTTTTTT. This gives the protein CASSPRDRGRVGEKLFF. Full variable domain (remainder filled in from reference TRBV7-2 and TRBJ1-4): GAGVSQSPSNKVTEKGKDVELRCDPISGHTALYWYRQSLGQGLEFLIYFQGNSAPDKSGLPSDRFSAERTGGSVSTLTIQRTQQEDSAVYLCASSPRDRGRVGEKLFFGSGTQLSVL.

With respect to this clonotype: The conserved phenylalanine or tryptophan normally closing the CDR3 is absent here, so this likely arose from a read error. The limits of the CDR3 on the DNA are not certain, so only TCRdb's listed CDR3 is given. CDR3 protein: CASSLILQGM. The chain carries TRBV7-3 and TRBJ2-1; the D segment call TRBD1 is taken from the table without a DNA check. The V gene's germline CDR1 is SGHTA and CDR2 FQGTGA. Ends included, the CDR3 has 10 residues.

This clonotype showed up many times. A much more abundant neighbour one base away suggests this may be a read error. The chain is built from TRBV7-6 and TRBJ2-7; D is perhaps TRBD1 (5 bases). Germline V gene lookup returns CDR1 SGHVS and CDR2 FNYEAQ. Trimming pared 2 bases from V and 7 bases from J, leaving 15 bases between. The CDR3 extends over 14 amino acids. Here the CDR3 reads CASSLFGDRGEQYF. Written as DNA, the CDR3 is TGTGCCAGCAGCTTATTTGGGGATAGGGGTGAGCAGTACTTC. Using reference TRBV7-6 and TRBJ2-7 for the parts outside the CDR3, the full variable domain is GAGVSQSPRYKVTKRGQDVALRCDPISGHVSLYWYRQALGQGPEFLTYFNYEAQQDKSGLPNDRFSAERPEGSISTLTIQRTEQRDSAMYRCASSLFGDRGEQYFGPGTRLTVT.

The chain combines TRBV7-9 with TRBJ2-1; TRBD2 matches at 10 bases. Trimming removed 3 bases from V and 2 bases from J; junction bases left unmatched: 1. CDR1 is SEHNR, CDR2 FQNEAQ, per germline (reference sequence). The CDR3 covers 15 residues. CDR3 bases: TGTGCCAGCAGCTTCCTAGCGGGAGCCTACAATGAGCAGTTCTTC. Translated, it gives CASSFLAGAYNEQFF.

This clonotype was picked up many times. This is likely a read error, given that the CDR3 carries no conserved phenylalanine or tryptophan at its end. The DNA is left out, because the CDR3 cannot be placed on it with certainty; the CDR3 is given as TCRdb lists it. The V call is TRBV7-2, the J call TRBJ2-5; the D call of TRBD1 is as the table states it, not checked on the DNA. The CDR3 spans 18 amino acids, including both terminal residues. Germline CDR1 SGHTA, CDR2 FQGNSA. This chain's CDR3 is CASSRKAGTENSPLHFGN.

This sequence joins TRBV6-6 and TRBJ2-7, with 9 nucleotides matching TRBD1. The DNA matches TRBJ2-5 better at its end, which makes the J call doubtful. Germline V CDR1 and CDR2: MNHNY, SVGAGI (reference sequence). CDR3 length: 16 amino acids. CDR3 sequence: CASSYGGTGRRETQYF. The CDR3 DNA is TGTGCCAGCAGTTACGGGGGGACAGGGAGGAGGGAGACCCAGTACTTC.

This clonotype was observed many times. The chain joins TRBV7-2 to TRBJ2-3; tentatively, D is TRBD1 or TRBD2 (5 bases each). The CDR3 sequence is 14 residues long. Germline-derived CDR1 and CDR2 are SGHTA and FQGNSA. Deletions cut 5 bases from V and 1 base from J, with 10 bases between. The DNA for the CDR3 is TGTGCCAGCAGCCCCTTGGGACGCACAGATACGCAGTATTTT. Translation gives CASSPLGRTDTQYF.

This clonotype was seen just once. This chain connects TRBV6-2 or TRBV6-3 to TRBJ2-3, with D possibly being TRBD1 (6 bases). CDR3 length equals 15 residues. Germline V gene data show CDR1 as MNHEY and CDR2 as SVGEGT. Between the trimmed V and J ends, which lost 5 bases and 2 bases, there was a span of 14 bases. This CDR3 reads CASSPFRGVTDTQYF. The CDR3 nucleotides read TGTGCCAGCAGTCCATTCAGGGGTGTCACAGATACGCAGTATTTT.

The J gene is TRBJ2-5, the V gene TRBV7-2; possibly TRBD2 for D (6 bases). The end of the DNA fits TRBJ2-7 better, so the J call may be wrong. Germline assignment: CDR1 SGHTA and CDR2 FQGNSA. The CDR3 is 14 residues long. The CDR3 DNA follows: TGTGCCAGCAGCAGACTAGTGGAGGTCGGCGAGCAGTACTTC. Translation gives CASSRLVEVGEQYF.

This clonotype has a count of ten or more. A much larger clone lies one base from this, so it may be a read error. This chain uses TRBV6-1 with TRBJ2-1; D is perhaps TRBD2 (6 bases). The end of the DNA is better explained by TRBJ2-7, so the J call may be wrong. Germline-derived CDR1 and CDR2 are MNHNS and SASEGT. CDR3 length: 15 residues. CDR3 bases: TGTGCCAGCAGTCTAACTAGCACCTCCTACAATGAGCAGTACTTC. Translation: CASSLTSTSYNEQYF.

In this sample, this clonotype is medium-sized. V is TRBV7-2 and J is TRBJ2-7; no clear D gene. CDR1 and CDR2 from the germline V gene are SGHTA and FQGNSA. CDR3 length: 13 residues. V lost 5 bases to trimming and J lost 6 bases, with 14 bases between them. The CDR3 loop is CASSPHLLGEQYF. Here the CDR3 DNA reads TGTGCCAGCAGCCCCCATCTGCTCGGCGAGCAGTACTTC.

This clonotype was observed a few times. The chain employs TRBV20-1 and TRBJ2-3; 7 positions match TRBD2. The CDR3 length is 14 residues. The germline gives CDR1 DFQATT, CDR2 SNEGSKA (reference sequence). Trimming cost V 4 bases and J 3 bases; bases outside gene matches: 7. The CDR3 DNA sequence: TGCAGTGCTAATGCGGGAGTAAGGACAGATACGCAGTATTTT. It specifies CSANAGVRTDTQYF.

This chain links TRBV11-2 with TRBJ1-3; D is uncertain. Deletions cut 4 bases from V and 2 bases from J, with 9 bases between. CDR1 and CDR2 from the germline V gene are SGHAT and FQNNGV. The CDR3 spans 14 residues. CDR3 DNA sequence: TGTGCCAGCAGCTCCGCTAGCGCTGGAAACACCATATATTTT. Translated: CASSSASAGNTIYF.

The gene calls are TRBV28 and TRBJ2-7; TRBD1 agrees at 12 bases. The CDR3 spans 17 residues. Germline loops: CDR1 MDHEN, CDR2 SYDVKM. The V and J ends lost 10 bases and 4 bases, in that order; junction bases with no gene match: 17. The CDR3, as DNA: TGTGCCATCCAAAACCCTACCGGGACAGGGGGCGTTTACGAGCAGTACTTC. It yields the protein CAIQNPTGTGGVYEQYF.

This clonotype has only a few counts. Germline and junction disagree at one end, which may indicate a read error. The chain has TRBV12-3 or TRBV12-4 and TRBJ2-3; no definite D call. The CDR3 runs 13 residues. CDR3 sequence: CASSLYYGYTFRF. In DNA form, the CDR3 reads TGTGCCAGCAGTTTGTACTATGGCTACACCTTTCGGTTC.

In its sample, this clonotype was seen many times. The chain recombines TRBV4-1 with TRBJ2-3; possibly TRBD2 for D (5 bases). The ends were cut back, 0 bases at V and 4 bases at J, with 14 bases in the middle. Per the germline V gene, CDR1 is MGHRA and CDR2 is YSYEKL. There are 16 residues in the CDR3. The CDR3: CASSQDPERRADTQYF. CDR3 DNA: TGCGCCAGCAGCCAAGATCCCGAGCGGCGGGCAGATACGCAGTATTTT.